The 24 T cell receptor beta chains listed next were all sequenced from one sample in a study of T cells after yellow fever vaccination. TCRdb independently ran MiXCR on the 5' RACE reads; one entry per CDR3 protein. The sample yields some 350,000 distinct CDR3 sequences, roughly 9.4% seen once. Here the sequenced sample was PBMCs, taken on the day of the first yellow fever vaccination. The receptors were gathered from a man between 18 and 29 years old who received the YFV17D yellow fever vaccine.

The gene calls are TRBV7-2 and TRBJ2-1, with 8 bases fitting TRBD2. The CDR3 extends over 13 amino acids. From germline, CDR1 is SGHTA and CDR2 FQGNSA. Trimming at V came to 5 bases and at J to 6 bases, leaving 3 bases not matched to a gene. CDR3 protein: CASSRGGVNEQFF. The CDR3 DNA sequence: TGTGCCAGCAGCCGGGGGGGAGTCAATGAGCAGTTCTTC.

The chain links TRBV30 to TRBJ1-1, with a possible D match to TRBD1 (5 bases). Trimming removed 5 bases at V and 4 bases at J, with 14 bases between. CDR1 GTSNPN and CDR2 SVGIG come from the germline V gene (reference sequence). The CDR3 has 13 residues. In DNA, the CDR3 is TGTGCCTGGGACAGCAATAGGGCCACTGAAGCTTTCTTT. This encodes CAWDSNRATEAFF.

This clonotype was observed at least ten times. The chain couples TRBV20-1 to TRBJ2-1; no clear D gene. This CDR3 has 11 amino acids. Per the germline V gene, CDR1 is DFQATT and CDR2 is SNEGSKA (reference sequence). V lost 3 bases and J 3 bases, leaving 3 bases between the germline ends. The chain's CDR3 is CSARDYNEQFF. The CDR3 nucleotides read TGCAGTGCTAGGGACTACAATGAGCAGTTCTTC.

This clonotype occurred a few times. The chain carries TRBV18 and TRBJ2-5; 9 bases match TRBD2. The V gene end was trimmed by 1 base and the J gene end by 0 bases; junction bases not matched to a gene: 9. The germline CDR1 and CDR2 sequences are KGHSH and LQKENI. This CDR3 spans 18 amino acids. CDR3 sequence: CASSPLGLAGMYQETQYF. CDR3 sequence (DNA): TGTGCCAGCTCACCACTCGGGCTAGCGGGGATGTACCAAGAGACCCAGTACTTC.

This clonotype was counted between two and nine times. This chain uses TRBV12-3 or TRBV12-4 with TRBJ1-4; D perhaps matches TRBD1 (6 bases). V was pared by 7 bases and J by 8 bases, with 17 bases between. CDR3 length equals 14 residues. DNA for the CDR3: TGTGCCAGCAAATTAGGAGGGGGGGGGGAAAAACTGTTTTTT. Translating it yields CASKLGGGGEKLFF.

Many counts were recorded for this clonotype. The chain recombines TRBV6-6 with TRBJ2-1; D is perhaps TRBD1 (6 bases). V dropped 6 bases and J dropped 5 bases, with 11 bases sitting between them. Germline V gene sequence: CDR1 MNHNY, CDR2 SVGAGI (reference sequence). The CDR3 length is 13 residues. Here the CDR3 reads CASSGTPHNEQFF. The DNA for the CDR3 is TGTGCCAGCAGCGGGACACCCCACAATGAGCAGTTCTTC.

This clonotype was counted at least ten times. The rearrangement joins TRBV19 to TRBJ1-5; D gene uncertain. V lost 3 bases, J lost 0 bases, and 9 bases lay in between. Germline lookup yields CDR1 LNHDA and CDR2 SQIVND (reference sequence). There are 15 residues in the CDR3. In DNA form, the CDR3 reads TGTGCCAGTAGTATCTCCCAGTATAGCAATCAGCCCCAGCATTTT. Translating gives CASSISQYSNQPQHF.

This clonotype showed up just a few times. The chain carries TRBV5-1 and TRBJ2-3; D is possibly TRBD1 or TRBD2 (5 bases each). The V and J ends lost 0 bases and 1 base respectively, with 12 bases between them. The germline CDR1 and CDR2 sequences are SGHRS and YFSETQ. The CDR3 runs to 16 residues. The CDR3 sequence: CASSLGVVGGTDTQYF. CDR3 nucleotide sequence: TGCGCCAGCAGCTTGGGCGTCGTGGGGGGCACAGATACGCAGTATTTT.

The rearrangement links TRBV20-1 to TRBJ2-7; unclear D gene. Germline V lookup: CDR1 DFQATT, CDR2 SNEGSKA (reference sequence). CDR3 size: 11 residues. V lost 0 bases and J lost 4, with 4 bases in between. The CDR3 spells CSAREQYEQYF. The CDR3 DNA reads as TGCAGTGCTAGAGAGCAATACGAGCAGTACTTC.

This clonotype came up many times. The chain employs TRBV20-1 and TRBJ2-2, with 8 bases matching TRBD1. CDR1 and CDR2 from the germline V gene are DFQATT and SNEGSKA (reference sequence). V was pared by 7 bases and J by 7 bases, with 8 bases of the junction left unmatched. This CDR3 has 13 residues. The CDR3 here is CSGARGQGGELFF. The CDR3 DNA sequence: TGCAGTGGGGCCAGGGGGCAAGGCGGGGAGCTGTTTTTT.

This clonotype was seen repeatedly, ten times or more. The chain joins TRBV28 to TRBJ2-3; 13 bases align to TRBD2. This CDR3 region has 15 residues. Germline values: CDR1 MDHEN, CDR2 SYDVKM. The J segment lost 6 bases and the V segment lost 8 bases, leaving 8 bases of the junction unmatched. The CDR3 is CASPPLAGGLDTQYF. The CDR3 DNA reads TGTGCCAGCCCCCCACTAGCGGGGGGGCTGGATACGCAGTATTTT.

The chain has TRBV5-5 and TRBJ1-1; no reliable D call. Germline CDR1 and CDR2: SGHKS and YYEKEE (reference sequence). The CDR3 is made up of 11 amino acids. The germline V and J ends were trimmed by 0 bases and 11 bases, with 8 bases remaining between them. CDR3 DNA sequence: TGTGCCAGCAGCTTGGACATCGTGGCTTTCTTT. Its protein is CASSLDIVAFF. Together with reference TRBV5-5 and TRBJ1-1, the CDR3 gives the full variable domain: DAGVTQSPTHLIKTRGQQVTLRCSPISGHKSVSWYQQVLGQGPQFIFQYYEKEERGRGNFPDRFSARQFPNYSSELNVNALLLGDSALYLCASSLDIVAFFGQGTRLTVV.

The chain combines TRBV7-8 with TRBJ1-4; D may be TRBD1 (5 bases). The V gene lost 6 bases and the J gene lost 4 bases, with 12 bases spanning the gap. The CDR3 loop spans 14 amino acids. Germline loops: CDR1 SGHVS, CDR2 FQNEAQ. CDR3 residues: CASRPAGVNEKLFF. CDR3 sequence (DNA): TGTGCCAGCAGACCCGCGGGGGTTAATGAAAAACTGTTTTTT.

The chain recombines TRBV6-1 with TRBJ2-5; TRBD2 might be the D (6 bases). Germline-derived CDR1 and CDR2 are MNHNS and SASEGT. This CDR3 is 13 amino acids long. The ends were cut back, 6 bases at V and 7 bases at J, with 15 bases in the middle. CDR3 sequence reads: CASSTGLSGTQYF. DNA for the CDR3: TGTGCCAGCAGCACGGGACTCAGCGGGACCCAGTACTTC.

This clonotype was found a few times. The chain employs TRBV4-3 and TRBJ1-6; D is ambiguous. V was trimmed by 4 bases and J by 5 bases, leaving 9 bases between them. The CDR3 runs to 14 residues. In germline, CDR1 is LGHNA, CDR2 YSLEER. CDR3 bases: TGCGCCAGCAGCCCGGGAGCCCATAATTCACCCCTCCACTTT. Translated: CASSPGAHNSPLHF.

This clonotype was seen at least ten times. The chain carries TRBV5-1 and TRBJ2-6; D is undetermined. Germline-derived CDR1 and CDR2 are SGHRS and YFSETQ. Trimming took off 1 base at V and 4 bases at J, with 6 bases between the two ends. This CDR3 comprises 14 residues. DNA of the CDR3: TGCGCCAGCAGCTTGCTGGACGGGGCCAACGTCCTGACTTTC. The encoded protein is CASSLLDGANVLTF.

This clonotype was detected ten times or more. The rearrangement joins TRBV24-1 to TRBJ2-1; D is possibly TRBD2 (6 bases). CDR3 length: 15 residues. Germline-derived CDR1 and CDR2 are KGHDR and SFDVKD. Trimming shortened V by 3 bases and J by 6 bases, and 14 bases separated the two germline ends. The CDR3 DNA is TGTGCCACCAGTGATGAGACTAGGGGCGGCAATGAGCAGTTCTTC. It yields the protein CATSDETRGGNEQFF.

This clonotype showed up many times. The chain links TRBV9 to TRBJ2-3, with D perhaps TRBD1 or TRBD2 (5 bases each). The CDR3 consists of 15 residues. The V gene's germline CDR1 is SGDLS and CDR2 YYNGEE. Trimming took 3 bases from V and 6 from J, leaving 17 bases between them. The CDR3: CASSGHGAKLDTQYF. The CDR3 DNA reads as TGTGCCAGCAGCGGGCACGGGGCAAAGTTGGATACGCAGTATTTT.

V and J are TRBV7-9 and TRBJ1-1; TRBD1 is a possible D gene (5 bases). V was trimmed by 1 base and J by 5 bases, leaving 14 bases between them. CDR1 SEHNR and CDR2 FQNEAQ come from the germline V gene (reference sequence). This CDR3 is built from 15 residues. The CDR3 nucleotides read TGTGCCAGCAGCTTAGAGCGGGGGAAATGGACTGAAGCTTTCTTT. It yields the protein CASSLERGKWTEAFF.

This sequence joins TRBV6-2 or TRBV6-3 and TRBJ2-7; TRBD2 aligns across 10 bases. The CDR3 totals 14 residues. V gave up 6 bases and J gave up 5 bases; unmatched junction bases: 7. Germline V gene sequence: CDR1 MNHEY, CDR2 SVGEGT. DNA of the CDR3: TGTGCCAGCAGCCCTAGCGGGGGCCGGGACGAGCAGTACTTC. Its protein is CASSPSGGRDEQYF.

This sequence joins TRBV5-4 and TRBJ2-6; D is ambiguous. V was shortened by 1 base and J by 2 bases, with 7 bases between the two germline ends. Germline CDR1 SGHNT, CDR2 YYREEE (reference sequence). The CDR3 extends over 15 amino acids. The CDR3 reads CASSLQAPGANVLTF. The CDR3 nucleotides are TGTGCCAGCAGCTTGCAAGCCCCTGGGGCCAACGTCCTGACTTTC.

The rearrangement joins TRBV4-1 to TRBJ1-5, with TRBD1 matching 7 bases. V was pared by 0 bases and J by 1 base, with 9 bases of the junction left unmatched. The CDR3 is 18 residues long. Germline V lookup: CDR1 MGHRA, CDR2 YSYEKL. The chain's CDR3 is CASSQDQLGQRSNQPQHF. CDR3 nucleotides: TGCGCCAGCAGCCAAGATCAGTTGGGACAGAGAAGCAATCAGCCCCAGCATTTT.

The CDR3: CSASSGETEAFF. CDR3 DNA sequence: TGCAGTGCTAGTTCAGGGGAGACTGAAGCTTTCTTT. The chain links TRBV20-1 to TRBJ1-1, with D possibly being TRBD1 (6 bases). CDR3 length equals 12 residues. V was shortened by 3 bases and J by 5 bases, with 10 bases between the two germline ends. Germline CDR1 DFQATT, CDR2 SNEGSKA (reference sequence).

This clonotype has a handful of counts. The chain is built from TRBV5-1 and TRBJ2-3, with no clear D. Trimming cost V 4 bases and J 6 bases, with 15 bases left between them. The CDR3 extends over 14 amino acids. CDR1 is SGHRS, CDR2 YFSETQ, per germline. Here the CDR3 reads CASSPARVGDTQYF. The DNA of the CDR3 is TGCGCCAGCAGCCCGGCCCGGGTAGGGGATACGCAGTATTTT.